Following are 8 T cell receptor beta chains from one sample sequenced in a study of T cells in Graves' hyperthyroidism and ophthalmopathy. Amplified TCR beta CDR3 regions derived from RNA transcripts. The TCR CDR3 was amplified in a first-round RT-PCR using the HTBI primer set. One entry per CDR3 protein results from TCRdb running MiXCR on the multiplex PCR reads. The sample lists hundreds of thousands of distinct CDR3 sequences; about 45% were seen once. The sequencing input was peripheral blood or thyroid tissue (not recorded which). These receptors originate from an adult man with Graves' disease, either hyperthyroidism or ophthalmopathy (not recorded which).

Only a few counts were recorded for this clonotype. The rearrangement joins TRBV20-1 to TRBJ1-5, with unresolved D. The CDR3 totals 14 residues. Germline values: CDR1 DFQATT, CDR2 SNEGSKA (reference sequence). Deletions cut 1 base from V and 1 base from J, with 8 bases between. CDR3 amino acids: CSARADWSNQPQHF. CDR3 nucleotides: TGCAGTGCTAGAGCTGACTGGAGCAATCAGCCCCAGCATTTT.

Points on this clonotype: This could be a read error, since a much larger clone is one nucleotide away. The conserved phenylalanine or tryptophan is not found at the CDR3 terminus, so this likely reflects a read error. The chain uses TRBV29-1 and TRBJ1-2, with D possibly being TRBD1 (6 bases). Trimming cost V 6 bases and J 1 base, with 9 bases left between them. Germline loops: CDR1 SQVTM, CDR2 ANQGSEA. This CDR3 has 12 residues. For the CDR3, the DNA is TGCAGCGTGTCAGGGGTTAACTATGGCTACACCCTC. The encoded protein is CSVSGVNYGYTL.

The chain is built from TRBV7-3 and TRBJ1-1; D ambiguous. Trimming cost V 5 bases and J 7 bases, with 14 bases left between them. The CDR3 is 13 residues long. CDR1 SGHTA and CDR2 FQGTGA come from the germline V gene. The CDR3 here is CASSPTPGREAFF. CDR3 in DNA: TGTGCCAGCAGCCCTACTCCAGGCCGTGAAGCTTTCTTT.

The CDR3 loop reads CASSTTGEETQYF. The DNA of the CDR3 is TGTGCCAGCAGTACGACAGGAGAAGAGACCCAGTACTTC. V gene TRBV2 combines with J gene TRBJ2-5; TRBD1 might be the D (6 bases). V shed 5 bases and J shed 3 bases, with 10 bases lying between them. Germline-derived CDR1 and CDR2 are SNHLY and FYNNEI. This CDR3 contains 13 residues.

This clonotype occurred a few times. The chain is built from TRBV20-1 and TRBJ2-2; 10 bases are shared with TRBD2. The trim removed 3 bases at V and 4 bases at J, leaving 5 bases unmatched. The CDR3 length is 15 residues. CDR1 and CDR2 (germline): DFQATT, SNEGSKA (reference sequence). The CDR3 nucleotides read TGCAGTGCTAGCTCGGGACTAGCGAGCACCGGGGAGCTGTTTTTT. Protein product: CSASSGLASTGELFF.

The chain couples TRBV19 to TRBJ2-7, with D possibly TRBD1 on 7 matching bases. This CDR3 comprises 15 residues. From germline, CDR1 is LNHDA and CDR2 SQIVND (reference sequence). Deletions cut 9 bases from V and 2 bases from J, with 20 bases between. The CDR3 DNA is TGTGCCAGCGGATCAGGGGGAGGCATCCCCTACGAGCAGTACTTC. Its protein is CASGSGGGIPYEQYF.

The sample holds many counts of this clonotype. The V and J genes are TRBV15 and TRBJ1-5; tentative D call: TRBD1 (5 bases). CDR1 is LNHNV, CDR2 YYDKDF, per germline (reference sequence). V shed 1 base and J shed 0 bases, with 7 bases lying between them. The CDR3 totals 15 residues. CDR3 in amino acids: CATSRGGDSNQPQHF. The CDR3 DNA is TGTGCCACCAGCAGAGGAGGGGATAGCAATCAGCCCCAGCATTTT. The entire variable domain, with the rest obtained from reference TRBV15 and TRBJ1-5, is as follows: DAMVIQNPRYQVTQFGKPVTLSCSQTLNHNVMYWYQQKSSQAPKLLFHYYDKDFNNEADTPDNFQSRRPNTSFCFLDIRSPGLGDTAMYLCATSRGGDSNQPQHFGDGTRLSIL.

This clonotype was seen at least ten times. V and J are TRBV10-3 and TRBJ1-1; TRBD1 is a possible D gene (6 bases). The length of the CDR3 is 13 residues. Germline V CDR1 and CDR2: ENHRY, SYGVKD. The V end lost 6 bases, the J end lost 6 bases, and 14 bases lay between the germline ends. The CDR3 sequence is CAISPQGIPEAFF. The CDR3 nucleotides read TGTGCCATCAGCCCACAGGGAATTCCTGAAGCTTTCTTT.